Sequencing of this TCR beta chain was carried out in a study of shared clonotypes between healthy human individuals. Study summary: Donors had three CD4 naive, three CD4 memory, two CD8 naive and one CD8 memory plate apiece.

Into CD45RA+ naive and CD45RA-negative memory subsets, the CD4+ cells were split. The repertoire was sequenced with immunoSEQ multiplex PCR; TCRdb's copy has only in-frame clones and lacks some. The sample has under 2,500,000 clones, approximately 94% seen once. General study results and limits: Non-shared clonotypes were found to have lower generation probabilities than the clonotypes that were shared by all four of the sorted-subset donors. Limitation of the genetic and exposure-history diversity represented came from the few donors.

Turning to this clone: Its cognate antigen is unknown.

Between the trimmed V and J ends, which lost 1 base and 6 bases, there was a span of 12 bases. The CDR3 is 13 residues long. CDR1 and CDR2 (germline): GTSNPN, SVGIG (reference sequence). The sequence derives from a man aged 18 to 30 in good health. The V and J genes are TRBV30 and TRBJ1-1; D ambiguous. The source material was naive CD4+ T cells sorted from blood. Subset denoted: CD45RA+ positively selected. CDR3 loop: CAWSGSQLAEAFF. In nucleotides, the CDR3 is TGTGCCTGGAGTGGGTCTCAGCTCGCTGAAGCTTTCTTT.